One sample yielded the 31 T cell receptor beta chains listed below, sequenced in a study of persistence of HIV-infected CD4 T cells. Sequencing used immunoSEQ version 4 in survey mode. Sequenced by immunoSEQ multiplex PCR; TCRdb stores in-frame clones only, minus some. The sample has about 60,000 clones, roughly 75% seen once. Overlapping HIV-1 Gag 15-mer peptides at 0.85 to 1 ug per peptide per mL were used. Memory cells lacking CD40L and CD69 with high CD45RO were sorted. These receptors have no identified antigens. This specimen was CD4+ T cells sorted from PBMCs after roughly 18-hour stimulation, taken from a patient who received antiretroviral therapy. The receptor set was obtained from an adult man with HIV who was CMV-seropositive.

The chain links TRBV7-3 to TRBJ2-6; D unclear. There are 17 residues in the CDR3. The V and J ends lost 5 bases and 0 bases respectively, with 14 bases between them. The germline V gene encodes CDR1 SGHTA and CDR2 FQGTGA. CDR3 region: CASSPQRRVSGANVLTF. For the CDR3, the DNA is TGTGCCAGCAGCCCACAAAGGAGAGTCTCTGGGGCCAACGTCCTGACTTTC. Complete variable domain (other parts from reference TRBV7-3 and TRBJ2-6): GAGVSQTPSNKVTEKGKYVELRCDPISGHTALYWYRQSLGQGPEFLIYFQGTGAADDSGLPNDRFFAVRPEGSVSTLKIQRTERGDSAVYLCASSPQRRVSGANVLTFGAGSRLTVL.

V and J are TRBV4-2 and TRBJ2-2; D uncertain. The CDR3 loop spans 14 amino acids. Looked up from germline, CDR1 is LGHNA and CDR2 is YNFKEQ. Deletions cut 4 bases from V and 3 bases from J, with 9 bases between. In DNA form, the CDR3 reads TGTGCCAGCAGCCCCTCGCAGGACACCGGGGAGCTGTTTTTT. Translated, it gives CASSPSQDTGELFF.

The CDR3 DNA follows: TGTGCCAGCAGTTTAATACCGGGACAGGGAGACAGCACAGATACGCAGTATTTT. Protein sequence: CASSLIPGQGDSTDTQYF. The chain carries TRBV28 and TRBJ2-3, with TRBD1 identical over 9 bases. Per the germline V gene, CDR1 is MDHEN and CDR2 is SYDVKM. With 2 bases clipped from V and 0 bases from J, the junction kept 9 bases outside the gene matches. The CDR3 consists of 18 residues.

V and J are TRBV18 and TRBJ1-2; 9 nucleotides match TRBD1. The CDR3 is 16 amino acids. The germline gives CDR1 KGHSH, CDR2 LQKENI. Losses at the gene ends were 1 base for V and 6 bases for J; bases not matched to a gene: 9. The CDR3 reads CASSPQQGAKYDGYTF. Written as DNA, the CDR3 is TGTGCCAGCTCACCACAACAGGGGGCGAAGTACGATGGCTACACCTTC.

This clone was picked up a small number of times. The rearrangement joins TRBV28 to TRBJ1-1, with TRBD1 as a possible D gene (5 bases). CDR1 and CDR2 (germline): MDHEN, SYDVKM. The CDR3 extends over 15 amino acids. With 2 bases removed from V and 6 bases from J, the gap between germline ends came to 16 bases. The DNA for the CDR3 is TGTGCCAGCAGTTTAAGTTCCACAGGTCGCCCTGAAGCTTTCTTT. Residues: CASSLSSTGRPEAFF. Full variable domain (rest looked up from reference TRBV28 and TRBJ1-1): DVKVTQSSRYLVKRTGEKVFLECVQDMDHENMFWYRQDPGLGLRLIYFSYDVKMKEKGDIPEGYSVSREKKERFSLILESASTNQTSMYLCASSLSSTGRPEAFFGQGTRLTVV.

The chain uses TRBV7-9 and TRBJ1-2; unclear D gene. The germline CDR1 and CDR2 sequences are SEHNR and FQNEAQ (reference sequence). The V end lost 3 bases, the J end lost 2 bases, and 10 bases lay between the germline ends. The CDR3 spans 14 residues. The CDR3 DNA reads as TGTGCCAGCAGCTTCCGCGGACTAAACTATGGCTACACCTTC. Translated, it gives CASSFRGLNYGYTF.

The V gene is TRBV5-1, the J gene TRBJ1-1; D call uncertain. The V gene's germline CDR1 is SGHRS and CDR2 YFSETQ. The CDR3 spans 14 residues. V dropped 7 bases and J dropped 2 bases, with 15 bases sitting between them. CDR3 DNA: TGCGCCAGCCAGCTTGGGTGGGAAAACACTGAAGCTTTCTTT. Its translation is CASQLGWENTEAFF.

In its sample, this clone was seen a few times. The chain carries TRBV2 and TRBJ1-4, with 10 positions matching TRBD1. This CDR3 has 12 residues. Trimming at V came to 9 bases and at J to 8 bases, leaving 3 bases not matched to a gene. In germline, CDR1 is SNHLY, CDR2 FYNNEI. CDR3 sequence (DNA): TGTGCCAGTGGACAGGGGGAAGAAAAACTGTTTTTT. This codes for CASGQGEEKLFF.

The table lists this clone with a count of one. J is TRBJ2-2 and V is TRBV28; D might be TRBD2 (5 bases). The germline gives CDR1 MDHEN, CDR2 SYDVKM. The ends were cut back, 7 bases at V and 3 bases at J, with 15 bases in the middle. The CDR3 spans 15 residues. The CDR3 DNA reads as TGTGCCAGCATTCCCACGCGGCGGGACACCGGGGAGCTGTTTTTT. As protein: CASIPTRRDTGELFF.

This chain connects TRBV19 to TRBJ1-2; 7 bases fit TRBD1. Unmatched junction bases numbered 6, after V lost 4 bases and J lost 4 bases. CDR1 and CDR2 (germline): LNHDA, SQIVND (reference sequence). The length of the CDR3 is 14 residues. CDR3 sequence reads: CASSRQGESYGYTF. CDR3 DNA sequence: TGTGCCAGTAGTAGACAGGGTGAGAGCTATGGCTACACCTTC.

The sample holds one count of this clone. The CDR3 coding sequence is TGTGCCAGCAGAAGAGGGTGGGATCGCTACACCTTC. As protein: CASRRGWDRYTF. The chain recombines TRBV6-5 with TRBJ1-2, with D uncertain. V lost 6 bases to trimming and J lost 9 bases, with 14 bases between them. This CDR3 has 12 amino acids. In germline, CDR1 is MNHEY, CDR2 SVGAGI.

This sequence joins TRBV5-1 and TRBJ2-7; no clear D gene. CDR1 and CDR2 (germline): SGHRS, YFSETQ. CDR3 length equals 14 residues. V was shortened by 1 base and J by 1 base, with 9 bases between the two germline ends. In DNA form, the CDR3 reads TGCGCCAGCAGCTTGTATCACCGTTCCTACGAGCAGTACTTC. This encodes CASSLYHRSYEQYF.

This chain connects TRBV18 to TRBJ2-6; D not certain. The germline V gene encodes CDR1 KGHSH and CDR2 LQKENI. Trimming took off 6 bases at V and 0 bases at J, with 18 bases between the two ends. The CDR3 sequence is 18 residues long. The DNA for the CDR3 is TGTGCCAGCTCGTCCTTCAGGCAGGCCTCCTCTGGGGCCAACGTCCTGACTTTC. This gives the protein CASSSFRQASSGANVLTF.

The chain is built from TRBV10-2 and TRBJ1-4; 7 positions agree with TRBD1. Germline CDR1 is WSHSY and CDR2 is SAAADI. CDR3 length: 15 amino acids. J was trimmed by 8 bases and V by 0 bases; bases with no gene match: 6. CDR3 loop: CASSESAGGREKLFF. CDR3 in DNA: TGCGCCAGCAGTGAGTCGGCAGGGGGGCGGGAAAAACTGTTTTTT.

This chain joins TRBV7-2 and TRBJ2-2; 7 nucleotides agree with TRBD2. This CDR3 comprises 16 residues. J gave up 4 bases and V 7 bases, and 12 bases lay outside the gene matches. Germline CDR1 reads SGHTA; CDR2 reads FQGNSA. The CDR3 spells CASTSREGTVTGELFF. Here the CDR3 DNA reads TGTGCCAGCACCTCCAGGGAGGGGACGGTCACCGGGGAGCTGTTTTTT.

The chain uses TRBV6-1 and TRBJ2-4; maybe TRBD2 (7 bases). The CDR3 is 15 residues long. Germline loops: CDR1 MNHNS, CDR2 SASEGT. Trimming stripped 2 bases from V and 2 bases from J, with 10 bases between. The CDR3, as DNA: TGTGCCAGCAGTGAAAGGGGGGGCTCCAAAAACATTCAGTACTTC. It encodes CASSERGGSKNIQYF.

There are a few counts of this clone. The chain is built from TRBV7-9 and TRBJ1-2, with 7 positions matching TRBD1. CDR3 length: 14 amino acids. V gave up 1 base and J gave up 8 bases; unmatched junction bases: 7. CDR1 is SEHNR and CDR2 is FQNEAQ in the germline V gene (reference sequence). CDR3 coding DNA: TGTGCCAGCAGCTTAGACAGGGGAACGGGCGGCTACACCTTC. Protein sequence: CASSLDRGTGGYTF.

This CDR3 is CASSLVQGPQETQYF. Here the CDR3 DNA reads TGCGCCAGCAGCTTGGTACAGGGTCCCCAAGAGACCCAGTACTTC. The genes are TRBV5-1 and TRBJ2-5; D is possibly TRBD1 (6 bases). This CDR3 spans 15 amino acids. Trimming removed 0 bases from V and 1 base from J, with 10 bases in between. Germline V gene data show CDR1 as SGHRS and CDR2 as YFSETQ.

The chain joins TRBV5-4 to TRBJ2-5, with D perhaps assigned TRBD1 or TRBD2 (5 bases each). Trimming pared 4 bases from V and 4 bases from J, leaving 11 bases between. Germline CDR1 is SGHNT and CDR2 is YYREEE (reference sequence). The CDR3 extends over 13 amino acids. The CDR3 loop is CASSPGPGETQYF. CDR3 DNA sequence: TGTGCCAGCAGCCCGGGACCAGGAGAGACCCAGTACTTC.

This chain uses TRBV27 with TRBJ2-6; D might be TRBD2 (7 bases). Germline CDR1 is MNHEY and CDR2 is SMNVEV (reference sequence). The CDR3 is made up of 16 amino acids. Trimming pared 7 bases from V and 4 bases from J, leaving 17 bases between. The CDR3 coding sequence is TGTGCCAGCACCAGAAGGGGGGGCTCCGGGGCCAACGTCCTGACTTTC. Encoded protein: CASTRRGGSGANVLTF.

The count of this clone is one. The gene calls are TRBV6-6 and TRBJ2-7; TRBD2 matches 8 bases. The CDR3 is 13 amino acids. Germline V gene sequence: CDR1 MNHNY, CDR2 SVGAGI (reference sequence). The ends lost 3 bases at V and 4 bases at J; junction bases unmatched: 2. The CDR3 coding sequence is TGTGCCAGCAGTTATGGACTAGCATACGAGCAGTACTTC. Amino acid sequence: CASSYGLAYEQYF.

The chain carries TRBV5-5 and TRBJ1-6; perhaps TRBD1 as D (6 bases). This CDR3 contains 14 residues. The germline V gene encodes CDR1 SGHKS and CDR2 YYEKEE (reference sequence). Trimming removed 0 bases from V and 9 bases from J, with 10 bases in between. CDR3 nucleotides: TGTGCCAGCAGCTTGGGGCAGACAGGTTCACCCCTCCACTTT. It is translated as CASSLGQTGSPLHF.

The chain joins TRBV18 to TRBJ2-3; 15 nucleotides match TRBD2. Germline CDR1 KGHSH, CDR2 LQKENI. Trimming cost V 3 bases and J 4 bases; bases outside gene matches: 8. The CDR3 has 18 amino acids. The CDR3 here is CASSPYLGLAGGSDTQYF. The CDR3 DNA reads TGTGCCAGCTCACCCTACTTGGGACTAGCGGGGGGCTCAGATACGCAGTATTTT. The full variable domain, in which reference TRBV18 and TRBJ2-3 provide the parts outside the CDR3, is NAGVMQNPRHLVRRRGQEARLRCSPMKGHSHVYWYRQLPEEGLKFMVYLQKENIIDESGMPKERFSAEFPKEGPSILRIQQVVRGDSAAYFCASSPYLGLAGGSDTQYFGPGTRLTVL.

This chain links TRBV2 with TRBJ1-5, with D unclear. Trimming removed 8 bases from V and 7 bases from J, with 15 bases in between. From germline, CDR1 is SNHLY and CDR2 FYNNEI. CDR3 length: 13 residues. CDR3 in amino acids: CASRREGSQPQHF. Here the CDR3 DNA reads TGTGCCAGCCGGAGGGAGGGCAGCCAGCCCCAGCATTTT.

The genes are TRBV5-1 and TRBJ2-7, with D possibly TRBD2 on 5 matching bases. Per the germline V gene, CDR1 is SGHRS and CDR2 is YFSETQ. The ends were cut back, 4 bases at V and 3 bases at J, with 17 bases in the middle. CDR3 length: 15 amino acids. The chain's CDR3 is CASSLDIGVGYEQYF. In nucleotides, the CDR3 is TGCGCCAGCAGCCTGGATATCGGGGTTGGCTACGAGCAGTACTTC.

The CDR3 protein is CASSLGGPEGYGYTF. CDR3 nucleotides: TGCGCCAGCAGCTTGGGGGGCCCCGAGGGCTATGGCTACACCTTC. V usage is TRBV5-1 and J usage is TRBJ1-2; perhaps TRBD1 as D (5 bases). Germline V gene sequence: CDR1 SGHRS, CDR2 YFSETQ. The germline V and J ends were trimmed by 0 bases and 4 bases, with 13 bases remaining between them. The CDR3 runs to 15 residues. The full variable domain, in which reference TRBV5-1 and TRBJ1-2 provide the parts outside the CDR3, is KAGVTQTPRYLIKTRGQQVTLSCSPISGHRSVSWYQQTPGQGLQFLFEYFSETQRNKGNFPGRFSGRQFSNSRSEMNVSTLELGDSALYLCASSLGGPEGYGYTFGSGTRLTVV.

V usage is TRBV16 and J usage is TRBJ1-1; D unresolved. V lost 0 bases, J lost 1 base, and 3 bases lay in between. This CDR3 spans 13 amino acids. Germline-derived CDR1 and CDR2 are KGHSY and FQNENV. The DNA for the CDR3 is TGTGCCAGCAGCCAATCGGGGAACACTGAAGCTTTCTTT. This gives the protein CASSQSGNTEAFF.

This clone appeared a single time. The chain is built from TRBV19 and TRBJ2-3; D is perhaps TRBD1 (6 bases). CDR3 length equals 16 residues. CDR1 and CDR2 (germline): LNHDA, SQIVND (reference sequence). V dropped 3 bases and J dropped 2 bases, with 15 bases sitting between them. The CDR3 protein is CASSMPRDTYTDTQYF. DNA for the CDR3: TGTGCCAGTAGTATGCCCCGGGACACCTACACAGATACGCAGTATTTT.

The CDR3 region has the DNA TGTGCCAGCACCCCGACCTCCGGGGGGCGTACCGGGGAGCTGTTTTTT. Translated, it gives CASTPTSGGRTGELFF. This chain links TRBV6-2 or TRBV6-3 with TRBJ2-2, with D possibly matching TRBD2 (7 bases). V was pared by 7 bases and J by 5 bases, with 20 bases between. The CDR3 length is 16 residues. Germline values: CDR1 MNHEY, CDR2 SVGEGT.

The chain recombines TRBV9 with TRBJ1-2, with TRBD1 matching over 12 bases. V trimming: 3 bases; J trimming: 8 bases; junction bases outside the gene matches: 14. CDR1 SGDLS and CDR2 YYNGEE come from the germline V gene. This CDR3 is 17 amino acids long. The CDR3 bases are TGTGCCAGCAGCGAGCAGGGGACAGGGGGCTCCCTACGGGGCTACACCTTC. Its translation: CASSEQGTGGSLRGYTF.

The chain is built from TRBV5-1 and TRBJ2-7; D could derive from TRBD1 or TRBD2 (5 bases each). V dropped 3 bases and J dropped 0 bases, with 10 bases sitting between them. The germline V gene encodes CDR1 SGHRS and CDR2 YFSETQ. There are 14 residues in the CDR3. This chain's CDR3 is CASSSRDGSYEQYF. CDR3 nucleotide sequence: TGCGCCAGCAGCTCCCGGGACGGCTCCTACGAGCAGTACTTC.